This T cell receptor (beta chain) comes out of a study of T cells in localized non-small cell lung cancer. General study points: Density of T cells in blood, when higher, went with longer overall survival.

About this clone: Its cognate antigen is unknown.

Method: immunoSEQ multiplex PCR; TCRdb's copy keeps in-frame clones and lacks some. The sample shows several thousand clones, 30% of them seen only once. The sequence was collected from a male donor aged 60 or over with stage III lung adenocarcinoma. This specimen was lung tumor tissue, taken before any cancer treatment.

CDR3 amino acids: CASSKDGQGYSDTQYF. The DNA for the CDR3 is TGTGCCAGTAGTAAAGACGGACAGGGGTACTCAGATACGCAGTATTTT. The rearrangement links TRBV19 to TRBJ2-3; 9 bases match TRBD1. The germline gives CDR1 LNHDA, CDR2 SQIVND (reference sequence). V shed 4 bases, J shed 4 bases, and the junction held 9 bases outside the gene matches. This CDR3 region has 16 residues.